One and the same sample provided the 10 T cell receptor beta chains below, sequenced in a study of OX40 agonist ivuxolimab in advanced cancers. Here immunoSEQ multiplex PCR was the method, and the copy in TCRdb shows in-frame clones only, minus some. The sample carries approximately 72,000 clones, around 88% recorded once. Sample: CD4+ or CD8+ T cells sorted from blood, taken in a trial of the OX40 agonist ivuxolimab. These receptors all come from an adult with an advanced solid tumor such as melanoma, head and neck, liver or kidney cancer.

The CDR3 coding sequence is TGTGCCAGCAGCTCCGGGGTCACAGATACGCAGTATTTT. Translation: CASSSGVTDTQYF. This rearrangement joins TRBV11-2 to TRBJ2-3; maybe TRBD2 (5 bases). Germline CDR1 and CDR2: SGHAT and FQNNGV. This CDR3 region has 13 residues. Trimming pared 4 bases from V and 2 bases from J, leaving 7 bases between.

The CDR3 is CASSFRSPSTDTQYF. CDR3 nucleotide sequence: TGTGCCAGCAGCTTTAGGTCACCGAGCACAGATACGCAGTATTTT. This rearrangement joins TRBV7-9 to TRBJ2-3; D not certain. Looked up from germline, CDR1 is SEHNR and CDR2 is FQNEAQ (reference sequence). The CDR3 has 15 residues. V lost 3 bases, J lost 0 bases, and 10 bases lay in between.

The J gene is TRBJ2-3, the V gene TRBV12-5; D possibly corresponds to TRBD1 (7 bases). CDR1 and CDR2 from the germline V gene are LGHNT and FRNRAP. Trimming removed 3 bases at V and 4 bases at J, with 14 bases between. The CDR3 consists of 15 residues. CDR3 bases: TGTGCTAGTGGTTTTAGGAGGGGGCGGGCAGATACGCAGTATTTT. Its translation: CASGFRRGRADTQYF.

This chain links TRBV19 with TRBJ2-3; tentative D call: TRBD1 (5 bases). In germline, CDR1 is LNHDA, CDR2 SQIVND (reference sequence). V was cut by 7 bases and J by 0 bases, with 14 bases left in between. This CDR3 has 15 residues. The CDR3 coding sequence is TGTGCCAGTATCCCTCGGGCAGGGAGCACAGATACGCAGTATTTT. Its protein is CASIPRAGSTDTQYF.

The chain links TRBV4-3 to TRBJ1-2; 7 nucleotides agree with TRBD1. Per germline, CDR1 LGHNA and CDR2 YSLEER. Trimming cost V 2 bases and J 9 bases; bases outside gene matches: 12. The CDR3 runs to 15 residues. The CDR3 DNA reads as TGCGCCAGCAGCCAATTGGGACAGCGAAACCGAAGCTACACCTTC. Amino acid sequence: CASSQLGQRNRSYTF.

The CDR3 nucleotides are TGTGCCAGCAGCTCGTTAAAAGGGACAGCAAATCGAAGGATGGAAGGCTACACCTTC. It translates to CASSSLKGTANRRMEGYTF. The chain links TRBV11-2 to TRBJ1-2; 7 nucleotides agree with TRBD1. CDR3 length equals 19 residues. The V gene's germline CDR1 is SGHAT and CDR2 FQNNGV. V shed 4 bases and J 8 bases; nucleotides not matched to a gene: 25.

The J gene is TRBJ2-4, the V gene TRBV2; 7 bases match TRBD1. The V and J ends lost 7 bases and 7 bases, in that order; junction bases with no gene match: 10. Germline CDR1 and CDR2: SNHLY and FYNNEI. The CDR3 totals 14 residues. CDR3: CASTLGQKLNIQYF. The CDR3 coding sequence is TGTGCCAGCACCTTGGGACAGAAATTGAACATTCAGTACTTC.

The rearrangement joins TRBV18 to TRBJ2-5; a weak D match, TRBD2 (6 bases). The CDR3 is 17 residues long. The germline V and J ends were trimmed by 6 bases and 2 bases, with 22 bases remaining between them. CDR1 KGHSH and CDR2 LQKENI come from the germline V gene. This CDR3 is CASSLISRERPQETQYF. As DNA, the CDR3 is TGTGCCAGCTCCCTGATATCTCGGGAGCGACCGCAAGAGACCCAGTACTTC. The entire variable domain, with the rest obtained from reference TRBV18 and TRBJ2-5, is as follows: NAGVMQNPRHLVRRRGQEARLRCSPMKGHSHVYWYRQLPEEGLKFMVYLQKENIIDESGMPKERFSAEFPKEGPSILRIQQVVRGDSAAYFCASSLISRERPQETQYFGPGTRLLVL.

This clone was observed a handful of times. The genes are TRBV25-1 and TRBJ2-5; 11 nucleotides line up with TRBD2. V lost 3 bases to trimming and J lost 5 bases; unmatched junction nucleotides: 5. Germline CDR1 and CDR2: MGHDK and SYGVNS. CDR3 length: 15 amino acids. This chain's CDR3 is CASSELAGGLETQYF. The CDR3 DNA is TGTGCCAGCAGTGAGTTAGCGGGAGGGCTTGAGACCCAGTACTTC.

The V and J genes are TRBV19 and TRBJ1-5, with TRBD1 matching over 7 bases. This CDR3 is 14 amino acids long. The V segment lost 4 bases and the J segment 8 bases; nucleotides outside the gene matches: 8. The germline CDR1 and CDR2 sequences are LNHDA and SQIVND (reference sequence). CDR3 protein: CASSTATGNKPQHF. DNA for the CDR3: TGTGCCAGTAGTACTGCGACAGGGAATAAGCCCCAGCATTTT.